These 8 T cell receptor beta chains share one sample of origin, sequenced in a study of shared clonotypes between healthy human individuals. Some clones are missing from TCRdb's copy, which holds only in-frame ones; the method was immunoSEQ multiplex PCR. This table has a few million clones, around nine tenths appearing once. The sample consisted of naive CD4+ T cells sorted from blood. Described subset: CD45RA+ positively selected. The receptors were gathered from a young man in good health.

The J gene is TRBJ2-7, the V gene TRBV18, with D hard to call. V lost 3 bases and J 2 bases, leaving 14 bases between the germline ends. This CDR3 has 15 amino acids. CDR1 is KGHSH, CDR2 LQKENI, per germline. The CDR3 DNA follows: TGTGCCAGCTCACCCGGGCAGTTAGGGACCTACGAGCAGTACTTC. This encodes CASSPGQLGTYEQYF.

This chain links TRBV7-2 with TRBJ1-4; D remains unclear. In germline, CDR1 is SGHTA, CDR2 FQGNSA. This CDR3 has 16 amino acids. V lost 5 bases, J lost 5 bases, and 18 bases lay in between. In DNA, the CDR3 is TGTGCCAGCAGCCAGAGCCCCCTCTGGCAGAATGAAAAACTGTTTTTT. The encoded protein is CASSQSPLWQNEKLFF. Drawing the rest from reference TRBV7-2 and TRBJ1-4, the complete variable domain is GAGVSQSPSNKVTEKGKDVELRCDPISGHTALYWYRQSLGQGLEFLIYFQGNSAPDKSGLPSDRFSAERTGGSVSTLTIQRTQQEDSAVYLCASSQSPLWQNEKLFFGSGTQLSVL.

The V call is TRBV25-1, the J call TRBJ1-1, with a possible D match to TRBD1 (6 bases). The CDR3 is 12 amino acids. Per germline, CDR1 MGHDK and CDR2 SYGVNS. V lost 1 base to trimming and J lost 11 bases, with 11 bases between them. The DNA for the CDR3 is TGTGCCAGCAGTGAATTAAGGGGGTGTGCTTTCTTT. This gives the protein CASSELRGCAFF.

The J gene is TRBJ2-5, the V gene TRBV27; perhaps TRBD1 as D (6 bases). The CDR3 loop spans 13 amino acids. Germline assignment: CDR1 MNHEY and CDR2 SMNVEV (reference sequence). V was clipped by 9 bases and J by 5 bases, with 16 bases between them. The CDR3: CASGARQGETQYF. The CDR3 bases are TGTGCCAGTGGGGCTCGGCAGGGGGAGACCCAGTACTTC.

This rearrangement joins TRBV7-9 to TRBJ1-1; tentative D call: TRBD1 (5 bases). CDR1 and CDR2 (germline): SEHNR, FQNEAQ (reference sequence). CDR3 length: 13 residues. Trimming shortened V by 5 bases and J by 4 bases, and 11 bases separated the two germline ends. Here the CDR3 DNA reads TGTGCCAGCAGCCGGCAGAGGGGCACTGAAGCTTTCTTT. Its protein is CASSRQRGTEAFF. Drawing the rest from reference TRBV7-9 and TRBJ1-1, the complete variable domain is DTGVSQNPRHKITKRGQNVTFRCDPISEHNRLYWYRQTLGQGPEFLTYFQNEAQLEKSRLLSDRFSAERPKGSFSTLEIQRTEQGDSAMYLCASSRQRGTEAFFGQGTRLTVV.

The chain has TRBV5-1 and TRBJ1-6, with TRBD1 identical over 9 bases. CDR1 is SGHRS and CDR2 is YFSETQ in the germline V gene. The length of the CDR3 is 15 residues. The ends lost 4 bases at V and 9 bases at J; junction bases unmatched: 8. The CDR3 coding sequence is TGCGCCAGCAGCCTCCCGGACAGGGGTAGTTCACCCCTCCACTTT. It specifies CASSLPDRGSSPLHF. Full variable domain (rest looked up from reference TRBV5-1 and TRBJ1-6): KAGVTQTPRYLIKTRGQQVTLSCSPISGHRSVSWYQQTPGQGLQFLFEYFSETQRNKGNFPGRFSGRQFSNSRSEMNVSTLELGDSALYLCASSLPDRGSSPLHFGNGTRLTVT.

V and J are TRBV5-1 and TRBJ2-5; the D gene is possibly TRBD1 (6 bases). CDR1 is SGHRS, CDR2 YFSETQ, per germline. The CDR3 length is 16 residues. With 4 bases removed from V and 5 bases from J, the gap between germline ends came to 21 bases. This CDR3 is CASSLQTGRGEETQYF. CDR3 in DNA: TGCGCCAGCAGCCTACAGACAGGTCGTGGGGAGGAGACCCAGTACTTC.

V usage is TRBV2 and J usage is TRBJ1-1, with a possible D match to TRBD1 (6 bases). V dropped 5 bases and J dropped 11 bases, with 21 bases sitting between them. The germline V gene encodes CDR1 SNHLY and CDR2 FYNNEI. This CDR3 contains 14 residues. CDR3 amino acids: CASSKNRDPVWAFF. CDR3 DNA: TGTGCCAGCAGTAAAAACAGGGATCCTGTTTGGGCTTTCTTT.